This note documents a single T cell receptor (beta chain) sequence. As yet, its antigen is unknown. This sample stems from a study of vaccination effects on CD4 cells after COVID-19. Assay: immunoSEQ multiplex PCR; the TCRdb copy retains only in-frame clones and omits some. The table lists 20,000 to 30,000 clones, nearly 80% of them singletons. ViraFEST used viral peptide pools to expand antigen-specific CD4+ T cells before sequencing. Isolating CD4+ T cells followed around nine days of culture. Vaccination of participants consisted of two doses of either the BNT162b2 or mRNA-1273 vaccine. Vaccinees lacked prior SARS-CoV-2 infection and tested negative for nucleocapsid antibodies. Cultures received IL-2 medium that replaced half the medium on days 3 and 7. This CDR3 contains 15 residues. Trimming took 5 bases from V and 1 from J, leaving 15 bases between them. Germline loops: CDR1 SGHNT, CDR2 YYREEE (reference sequence).

This sequence was found in a human donor who received a COVID-19 vaccine. Some clones in this sample may be carry-over from other donors' samples. This chain connects TRBV5-4 to TRBJ1-1, with D possibly being TRBD1 (6 bases). The sample here was CD4+ T cells from PBMCs cultured with SARS-CoV-2 spike peptides, taken after COVID-19 vaccination. The CDR3 is CASSPTKGGNTEAFF. In DNA, the CDR3 is TGTGCCAGCAGTCCGACTAAGGGGGGGAACACTGAAGCTTTCTTT.